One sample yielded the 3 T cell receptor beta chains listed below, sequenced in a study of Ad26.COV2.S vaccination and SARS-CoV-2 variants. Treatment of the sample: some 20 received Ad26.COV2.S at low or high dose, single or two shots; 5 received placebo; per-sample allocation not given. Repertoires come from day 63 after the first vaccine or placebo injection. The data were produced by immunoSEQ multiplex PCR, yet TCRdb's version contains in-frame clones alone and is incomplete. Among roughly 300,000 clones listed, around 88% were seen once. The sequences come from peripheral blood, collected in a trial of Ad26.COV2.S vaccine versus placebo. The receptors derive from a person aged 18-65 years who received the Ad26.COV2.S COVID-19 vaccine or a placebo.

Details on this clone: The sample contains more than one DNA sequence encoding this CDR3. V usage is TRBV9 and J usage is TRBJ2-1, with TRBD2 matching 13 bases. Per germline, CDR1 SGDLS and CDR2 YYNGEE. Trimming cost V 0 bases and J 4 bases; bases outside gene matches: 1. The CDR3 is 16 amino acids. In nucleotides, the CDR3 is TGTGCCAGCAGCGTAGGACTAGCGGGAGGTTACAATGAGCAGTTCTTC. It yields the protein CASSVGLAGGYNEQFF.

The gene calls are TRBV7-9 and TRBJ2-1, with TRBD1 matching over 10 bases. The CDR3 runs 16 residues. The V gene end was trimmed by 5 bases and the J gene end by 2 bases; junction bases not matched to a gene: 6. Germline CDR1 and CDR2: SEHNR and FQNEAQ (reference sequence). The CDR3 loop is CASSRDRGLTYNEQFF. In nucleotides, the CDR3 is TGTGCCAGCAGCCGCGACAGGGGGCTAACCTACAATGAGCAGTTCTTC.

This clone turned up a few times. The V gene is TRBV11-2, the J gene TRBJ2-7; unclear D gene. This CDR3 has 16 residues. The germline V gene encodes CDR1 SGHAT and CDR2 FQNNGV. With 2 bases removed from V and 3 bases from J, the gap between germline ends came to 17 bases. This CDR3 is CASSLRGRDTFYEQYF. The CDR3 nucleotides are TGTGCCAGCAGCTTACGAGGCCGTGACACCTTCTACGAGCAGTACTTC.